This T cell receptor beta chain emerged from a study of long-term antiretroviral therapy in people with HIV. General study results and limits: Within the repertoire, clones expanded before ART were dominant at all time points. Diversity remained lower than transplant donor controls, even though it increased after ART.

Comments on this clone: Its matching antigen is unknown.

Specimens carried roughly 0.95-10 million cryopreserved PBMC before DNA extraction. Germline CDR1 is LNHDA and CDR2 is SQIVND (reference sequence). Trimming took 2 bases from V and 6 from J, leaving 16 bases between them. The CDR3 has 15 residues. The immunoSEQ assay was v3.0, run at survey level. Generated by immunoSEQ multiplex PCR, the TCRdb table keeps only in-frame clones and is missing some. The table includes 30,000 to 50,000 clones, 75% to 90% detected once. This chain links TRBV19 with TRBJ1-2, with D perhaps TRBD1 (5 bases). This clonotype was sampled from a woman aged 45-59 years with HIV. This specimen consisted of unsorted PBMCs, obtained 3.1 years after starting antiretroviral therapy. The CDR3 is CASSILGGSLDGYTF. The CDR3 nucleotides read TGTGCCAGTAGTATACTTGGGGGAAGTTTAGATGGCTACACCTTC.